This is a list of T cell receptor beta chains from one sample in a study of cytomegalovirus exposure and HLA in healthy donors. Clones were read by immunoSEQ multiplex PCR, and TCRdb kept only the in-frame ones, dropping some. The sample has about 140,000 clones, and its top ten clones hold approximately 2.5%. The sample comprised PBMCs. Receptors were obtained from a man aged 35 to 55 in good health and CMV-seronegative. Both conserved end residues are part of each CDR3. D genes are given only for firm matches.

>TRBD1|TRBJ2-7|TRBV19
TGTGCCAGTAGTATCCGGGACAGGGCGATCGAGCAGTACTTC
CASSIRDRAIEQYF
>NA|TRBJ2-5|TRBV11-1
TGTGCCAGCAGCCCCTCGGTAGGAGGATCCGTCTGGGAGACCCAGTACTTC
CASSPSVGGSVWETQYF
>NA|TRBJ2-7|TRBV11-2
TGTGCCAGCAGTTTATGGGGGCGCGAGCAGTACTTC
CASSLWGREQYF
>NA|TRBJ2-5|TRBV6-5
TGTGCCAGCAGTTACTCAAGCTTACAAGAGACCCAGTACTTC
CASSYSSLQETQYF
>TRBD2|TRBJ2-3|TRBV7-8
TGTGCCAGCAGCTTATCAGCGGGGGGGATCACAGATACGCAGTATTTT
CASSLSAGGITDTQYF
>NA|TRBJ1-1|TRBV7-8
TGTGCCAGCAGCTTTGGCCAGCGGAACACTGAAGCTTTCTTT
CASSFGQRNTEAFF
>NA|TRBJ2-6|TRBV5-1
TGCGCCAGCAGCTTGGGCGCCGGGGCCAACGTCCTGACTTTC
CASSLGAGANVLTF
>NA|TRBJ2-3|TRBV7-2
TGTGCCAGCAGCTTAAGTAGGGGACAAGATACGCAGTATTTT
CASSLSRGQDTQYF
>TRBD1|TRBJ2-2|TRBV6-1
TGTGCCAGCAGTGAGGGGACAGGGCTTATAGGCACCGGGGAGCTGTTTTTT
CASSEGTGLIGTGELFF
>TRBD1|TRBJ1-4|TRBV7-9
TGTGCCAGCAGCTTAGCCTGGGACAGGGGAAATGAAAAACTGTTTTTT
CASSLAWDRGNEKLFF
>NA|TRBJ1-2|TRBV28
TGTGCCAGCAGTTTGGGCAGGGATGGTGGCTACACCTTC
CASSLGRDGGYTF
>TRBD1|TRBJ2-7|TRBV9
TGTGCCAGCAGCGTGGGGGACAGCCTCCACGAGCAGTACTTC
CASSVGDSLHEQYF
>TRBD1|TRBJ1-2|TRBV5-5
TGTGCCAGCAGCCTGGAGGGACAGGGGCTGAGGACCTTC
CASSLEGQGLRTF
>NA|TRBJ2-3|TRBV7-2
TGTGCCAGCAGCTACCAGGTTACGGGGAAAGGGACAGATACGCAGTATTTT
CASSYQVTGKGTDTQYF
>NA|TRBJ2-3|TRBV9
TGTGCCAGCAGGTCCGGGTCGGAAGATACGCAGTATTTT
CASRSGSEDTQYF
>NA|TRBJ1-2|TRBV19
TGTGCCAGTAGTATCTGGCAGGGGCTTCGTTATGGCTACACCTTC
CASSIWQGLRYGYTF
>NA|TRBJ1-4|TRBV9
TGTGCCAGCAGCGTAGGAGGGAAGGAAAAACTGTTTTTT
CASSVGGKEKLFF
>TRBD1|TRBJ1-2|TRBV7-3
TGTGCCAGCAGCCCCGGGACAGGGATAGACGGCTACACCTTC
CASSPGTGIDGYTF
>TRBD2|TRBJ2-1|TRBV6-1
TGTGCCAGCAGTGGCAAAGCGGGGAGGTCCTACAATGAGCAGTTCTTC
CASSGKAGRSYNEQFF
>NA|TRBJ2-7|TRBV7-3
TGTGCCAGCAGCTTATGGCCCGGAGGGTCCTACGAGCAGTACTTC
CASSLWPGGSYEQYF
>NA|TRBJ1-1|TRBV7-3
TGTGCCAGCAAGATGGACAGCATGAACACTGAAGCTTTCTTT
CASKMDSMNTEAFF
>NA|TRBJ2-3|TRBV5-6
TGTGCCACCCGTCGGGGGGCTTTGGAAGATACGCAGTATTTT
CATRRGALEDTQYF
>NA|TRBJ1-4|TRBV6-5
TGTGCCAGCAGTCCGACGGCGGGAGATGAAAAACTGTTTTTT
CASSPTAGDEKLFF
>NA|TRBJ1-3|TRBV7-9
TGTGCCAGCAGCTTAGCCGGGGAGGGCACCATATATTTT
CASSLAGEGTIYF
>TRBD1|TRBJ1-2|TRBV5-4
TGTGCCAGCAGAGATCAGGGGGCGCAATATGGCTACACCTTC
CASRDQGAQYGYTF
>TRBD1|TRBJ1-2|TRBV7-3
TGTGCCAGCAGTGCTCCCGGACAGGGGGTTGGCTACACCTTC
CASSAPGQGVGYTF
>NA|TRBJ2-6|TRBV7-2
TGTGCCAGCAGCTTTATAGATTCTGGGGCCAACGTCCTGACTTTC
CASSFIDSGANVLTF
>TRBD1|TRBJ1-1|TRBV4-2
TGTGCCAGCAGCCAAGAAGGTACAGGGGGCTACACTGAAGCTTTCTTT
CASSQEGTGGYTEAFF
>NA|TRBJ2-1|TRBV5-1
TGCGCCAGCAGCTTTAGGACAGTCCGTAGCTCCTACAATGAGCAGTTCTTC
CASSFRTVRSSYNEQFF
>NA|TRBJ2-7|TRBV6-5
TGTGCCAGCACCCCGCCATCCTCCTACGAGCAGTACTTC
CASTPPSSYEQYF
>NA|TRBJ1-4|TRBV5-6
TGTGCCAGCAGCTTGATTAGAGAGTTCGCAACTAATGAAAAACTGTTTTTT
CASSLIREFATNEKLFF
>NA|TRBJ2-7|TRBV4-3
TGCGCCAGCAGCCAAGTCAGGGGCAACGAGCAGTACTTC
CASSQVRGNEQYF
>TRBD1|TRBJ1-2|TRBV2
TGTGCCAGCAGTGAAGCGATAGGGACAGTGGGAGGCTACACCTTC
CASSEAIGTVGGYTF
>NA|TRBJ1-5|TRBV6-5
TGTGCCAGCAGTTACTCGGCAGTTAACAATCAGCCCCAGCATTTT
CASSYSAVNNQPQHF
>NA|TRBJ1-1|TRBV11-2
TGTGCCAGCAGCTCACAGGGGAACACTGAAGCTTTCTTT
CASSSQGNTEAFF
>TRBD1|TRBJ1-2|TRBV19
TGTGCCAGTAGTGACGCAGGGGGGACAAACTATGGCTACACCTTC
CASSDAGGTNYGYTF
>NA|TRBJ1-4|TRBV15
TGTGCCACCAGCAGAGAGGGGGGACCCAGGGCTAATGAAAAACTGTTTTTT
CATSREGGPRANEKLFF
>TRBD1|TRBJ1-5|TRBV4-2
TGTGCCAGCAGCCAAGATCCGGGACAGGTCGGCAATCAGCCCCAGCATTTT
CASSQDPGQVGNQPQHF
>NA|TRBJ1-2|TRBV10-3
TGTGCCATCAGTGAATCCAGGGAAGGTGGCTACACCTTC
CAISESREGGYTF
>TRBD1|TRBJ2-7|TRBV6-1
TGTGCCAGCAGAGACAGGGGTGTCTACGAGCAGTACTTC
CASRDRGVYEQYF
>NA|TRBJ2-2|TRBV29-1
TGCAGCGCTGAAAGACAGGCGAACACCGGGGAGCTGTTTTTT
CSAERQANTGELFF
>NA|TRBJ1-1|TRBV11-2
TGTGCCAGCAGCTTGGCAGGCTATGAAGCTTTCTTT
CASSLAGYEAFF
>TRBD1|TRBJ2-7|TRBV5-1
TGCGCCAGCAGCTTGGGCACAGGGGCCTACGAGCAGTACTTC
CASSLGTGAYEQYF
>NA|TRBJ1-1|TRBV7-2
TGTGCCAGCAGCTTAAGCGCCCAGGGGAACACTGAAGCTTTCTTT
CASSLSAQGNTEAFF
>TRBD2|TRBJ2-1|TRBV11-2
TGTGCCAGCAGCTTAGTAGCGGGGGTCTACAATGAGCAGTTCTTC
CASSLVAGVYNEQFF
>NA|TRBJ2-5|TRBV9
TGTGCCAGCAGCGACTCTATGATGGAGACCCAGTACTTC
CASSDSMMETQYF
>TRBD1|TRBJ2-2|TRBV11-1
TGTGCCAGCAGCGCGGGACAGGGGACCGGGGAGCTGTTTTTT
CASSAGQGTGELFF
>TRBD2|TRBJ2-3|TRBV27
TGTGCCAGCAGATTTAGCGGGGGTAGTCAGTATTTT
CASRFSGGSQYF
>NA|TRBJ2-7|TRBV5-8
TGTGCCAGCAGCTTTGGGGGCCCATACGAGCGGTACTTC
CASSFGGPYERYF
>NA|TRBJ1-2|TRBV6-1
TGTGCCAGCAGTCTACAGGCTACTAACTATGGCTACACCTTC
CASSLQATNYGYTF
>TRBD1|TRBJ1-3|TRBV10-3
TGTGCCATCAGCGGACAGGGGGCGATTAGCTCTGGAAACACCATATATTTT
CAISGQGAISSGNTIYF
>TRBD2|TRBJ2-1|TRBV7-3
TGTGCCAGCAGCTTAACGGGACTAGCGGGTGGAAACAATGAGCAGTTCTTC
CASSLTGLAGGNNEQFF
>NA|TRBJ1-2|TRBV10-3
TGTGCCATCAGTGGGGCCCTGGGAGCCGGTTCTCGTGGCTACACCTTC
CAISGALGAGSRGYTF
>NA|TRBJ1-4|TRBV6-5
TGTGCCAGCAGTTACTCGCAGGGCGAAAAACTGTTTTTT
CASSYSQGEKLFF
>TRBD1|TRBJ1-6|TRBV7-8
TGTGCCAGCAGAAGGGGGCTTGATTCACCCCTCCACTTT
CASRRGLDSPLHF
>TRBD2|TRBJ2-5|TRBV5-1
TGCGCCAGCAGCCGAGGGACTAGCGGAAAAGAGACCCAGTACTTC
CASSRGTSGKETQYF